One and the same sample provided the 11 T cell receptor beta chains below, sequenced in a study of T-cell memory formation after mild COVID-19. Using its own MiXCR run on the 5' RACE reads, TCRdb lists one record per CDR3 protein. Here the sample spans around 370,000 distinct CDR3 sequences, under 25% being singletons. Input material: PBMCs or a T cell subset sorted from them (not recorded which). These receptors were collected from an adult woman who had mild COVID-19 (a few samples of this study predate the infection). Cell type and time point are not known.

There are a few counts of this clonotype. V and J are TRBV5-5 and TRBJ1-1; D is unclear. V was shortened by 1 base and J by 3 bases, with 10 bases between the two germline ends. CDR3 size: 14 residues. Germline V gene sequence: CDR1 SGHKS, CDR2 YYEKEE (reference sequence). The CDR3 coding sequence is TGTGCCAGCAGCTTGACACCTAGCTACACTGAAGCTTTCTTT. This gives the protein CASSLTPSYTEAFF.

Only a few counts were recorded for this clonotype. This chain links TRBV24-1 with TRBJ2-1; 7 bases match TRBD1. With V trimmed by 4 bases and J by 8 bases, 7 bases remained unmatched. Germline CDR1 is KGHDR and CDR2 is SFDVKD. This CDR3 comprises 14 residues. The CDR3 region is CATSDPGGSHEQFF. The CDR3 DNA reads as TGTGCCACCAGTGACCCAGGGGGTTCCCATGAGCAGTTCTTC.

This clonotype has a handful of counts. This chain joins TRBV11-2 and TRBJ2-2; D assignment may be TRBD1 or TRBD2 (5 bases each). This CDR3 has 15 residues. Germline CDR1 and CDR2: SGHAT and FQNNGV. The V end was cut by 4 bases, the J end by 4 bases, with 13 bases between. CDR3 bases: TGTGCCAGCAGCTCCGGGACCCGGGTCACCGGGGAGCTGTTTTTT. Translated, it gives CASSSGTRVTGELFF.

The sample holds a few counts of this clonotype. The chain links TRBV12-3 or TRBV12-4 to TRBJ2-1; no definite D call. The V gene lost 5 bases and the J gene lost 5 bases, with 10 bases spanning the gap. CDR3 length: 13 residues. The CDR3 nucleotides read TGTGCCAGCAGTACGAACCTAGACAATGAGCAGTTCTTC. It translates to CASSTNLDNEQFF.

J is TRBJ2-5 and V is TRBV12-3 or TRBV12-4; the match to TRBD2 covers 9 bases. V gave up 1 base and J gave up 1 base; unmatched junction bases: 10. The length of the CDR3 is 18 residues. This CDR3 reads CASSLVLAGQSFQETQYF. The CDR3 DNA is TGTGCCAGCAGTTTAGTCCTAGCGGGACAATCTTTCCAAGAGACCCAGTACTTC.

The chain combines TRBV4-1 with TRBJ1-4, with 7 bases aligning to TRBD1. J lost 3 bases, V lost 5 bases, and 6 bases had no gene match. The CDR3 consists of 15 residues. In germline, CDR1 is MGHRA, CDR2 YSYEKL. Here the CDR3 DNA reads TGCGCCAGCAGCGGACGGGACAGCCCTAATGAAAAACTGTTTTTT. As protein: CASSGRDSPNEKLFF.

The CDR3 region is CASGLLNLAGVGGELFF. The DNA for the CDR3 is TGTGCTAGTGGTTTGCTAAACCTAGCGGGAGTTGGCGGGGAGCTGTTTTTT. This chain uses TRBV12-5 with TRBJ2-2; TRBD2 agrees at 10 bases. Per germline, CDR1 LGHNT and CDR2 FRNRAP. This CDR3 is 17 amino acids long. V lost 2 bases, J lost 7 bases, and 10 bases stayed unmatched.

This clonotype was found a few times. The rearrangement uses TRBV20-1 and TRBJ2-1; maybe TRBD2 (5 bases). V lost 6 bases, J lost 0 bases, and 12 bases lay in between. CDR1 is DFQATT, CDR2 SNEGSKA, per germline (reference sequence). This CDR3 is 14 amino acids long. As DNA, the CDR3 is TGCAGTGCGGTAGCGAGGAGCTCCTACAATGAGCAGTTCTTC. Translating gives CSAVARSSYNEQFF.

The chain couples TRBV5-6 to TRBJ1-3, with D uncertain. Per the germline V gene, CDR1 is SGHDT and CDR2 is YYEEEE. This CDR3 is built from 14 residues. Trimming removed 4 bases from V and 9 bases from J, with 17 bases in between. CDR3: CASSKVVSLGTIYF. DNA of the CDR3: TGTGCCAGCAGCAAGGTGGTCTCCCTGGGCACCATATATTTT.

There are a few counts of this clonotype. The gene calls are TRBV5-1 and TRBJ2-2; the D is unclear. Germline V gives CDR1 SGHRS, CDR2 YFSETQ. The CDR3 totals 14 residues. Trimming removed 0 bases at V and 3 bases at J, with 6 bases between. CDR3 DNA: TGCGCCAGCAGCTTGGTGTCGTACACCGGGGAGCTGTTTTTT. Its protein is CASSLVSYTGELFF.

The J gene is TRBJ2-2, the V gene TRBV11-2; D is uncertain. V dropped 2 bases and J dropped 2 bases, with 6 bases sitting between them. The germline gives CDR1 SGHAT, CDR2 FQNNGV. The CDR3 consists of 14 residues. CDR3 in amino acids: CASSLSDNTGELFF. Here the CDR3 DNA reads TGTGCCAGCAGCTTAAGTGACAACACCGGGGAGCTGTTTTTT. Supplemented by reference TRBV11-2 and TRBJ2-2, the full variable domain reads EAGVAQSPRYKIIEKRQSVAFWCNPISGHATLYWYQQILGQGPKLLIQFQNNGVVDDSQLPKDRFSAERLKGVDSTLKIQPAKLEDSAVYLCASSLSDNTGELFFGEGSRLTVL.